This TCR beta chain was identified during a study of vaccination and CD4 T cells after COVID-19. At the level of the study: Recovered patients in the cohort numbered six men and four women, two of them Hispanic.

The treatment: approximately 9-day PBMC culture with coronavirus spike peptide pools or control peptides (ViraFEST assay). ViraFEST used peptide pools to expand antigen-specific T cells, then sequenced TCRs. Comment on this clonotype: Its antigen is unidentified.

Researchers used the Oncomine TCR Beta short-read assay to sequence DNA from cultured CD4+ T cells. Genomic DNA was extracted from cultured CD4+ T cells. Via MiXCR, TCRdb re-called the PCR reads, giving one row per CDR3 protein. The table has thousands of distinct CDR3 sequences, 68% seen once; the top ten hold around 9%. The V gene's germline CDR1 is SGHTA and CDR2 FQGNSA. V dropped 7 bases and J dropped 1 base, with 24 bases sitting between them. CDR3 size: 18 residues. Source: CD4+ T cells from blood, cultured in vitro, taken before SARS-CoV-2 vaccination. The receptor was isolated from a human donor who had recovered from COVID-19. V usage is TRBV7-2 and J usage is TRBJ2-3; D is unresolved. CDR3 in amino acids: CASTAAAGASIGTDTQYF. The CDR3 coding sequence is TGTGCCAGCACGGCGGCGGCCGGAGCTTCCATCGGCACAGATACGCAGTATTTT.